What follows are 13 T cell receptor beta chains derived from one specimen sequenced in a study of CD8 T cells in ankylosing spondylitis. Study-wide findings and caveats: Blood from ankylosing spondylitis patients appeared to carry a characteristic roughly 8-variant TCR beta motif.

One entry per CDR3 protein, called by TCRdb with MiXCR from the 5' RACE reads. This sample has almost 400,000 distinct CDR3 sequences, with more than 20% found just once. Which antigens these TCRs recognize remains unknown. Sequencing was performed on blood, either unsorted or a sorted T cell fraction (not recorded which). The source of these receptors is a male donor with ankylosing spondylitis.

The rearrangement joins TRBV4-1 to TRBJ1-5; D gene unclear. Per germline, CDR1 MGHRA and CDR2 YSYEKL. CDR3 length: 15 amino acids. V gave up 0 bases and J gave up 1 base, with 7 bases separating them. The CDR3 here is CASSQEGWSNQPQHF. The CDR3 DNA sequence: TGCGCCAGCAGCCAAGAAGGATGGAGCAATCAGCCCCAGCATTTT.

The chain carries TRBV24-1 and TRBJ2-1; 8 nucleotides match TRBD2. This CDR3 region has 14 residues. The germline gives CDR1 KGHDR, CDR2 SFDVKD. With V trimmed by 5 bases and J by 8 bases, 7 bases remained unmatched. The CDR3, as DNA: TGTGCCACCAGTGTGGGACTAGTCGGCGATGAGCAGTTCTTC. Residues: CATSVGLVGDEQFF.

The V call is TRBV18, the J call TRBJ2-1; perhaps TRBD1 as D (6 bases). The CDR3 is 14 residues long. Germline V lookup: CDR1 KGHSH, CDR2 LQKENI. V lost 6 bases, J lost 9 bases, and 18 bases lay in between. CDR3 in amino acids: CASSLYQDSSEQFF. The CDR3 DNA sequence: TGTGCCAGCTCGCTTTACCAGGACAGCTCTGAGCAGTTCTTC.

This clonotype was seen only a few times. The chain couples TRBV29-1 to TRBJ1-1; TRBD1 is a possible D gene (5 bases). This CDR3 comprises 13 residues. V lost 4 bases, J lost 3 bases, and 12 bases lay in between. The V gene's germline CDR1 is SQVTM and CDR2 ANQGSEA. CDR3 region: CSVVVGGDTEAFF. In nucleotides, the CDR3 is TGCAGCGTTGTCGTGGGGGGGGACACTGAAGCTTTCTTT.

This clonotype was counted many times. The chain carries TRBV29-1 and TRBJ2-4; D may be TRBD1 or TRBD2 (5 bases each). Trimming stripped 0 bases from V and 0 bases from J, with 9 bases between. Germline CDR1 SQVTM, CDR2 ANQGSEA. CDR3 length: 15 residues. The CDR3 spells CSVEDPRGAKNIQYF. In DNA form, the CDR3 reads TGCAGCGTTGAAGATCCGAGGGGAGCCAAAAACATTCAGTACTTC.

V and J are TRBV6-1 and TRBJ2-5, with D perhaps matching TRBD1 or TRBD2 (5 bases each). Germline V gene sequence: CDR1 MNHNS, CDR2 SASEGT. The length of the CDR3 is 13 residues. The germline V and J ends were trimmed by 7 bases and 7 bases, with 16 bases remaining between them. The CDR3 region is CASTARQGVTQYF. The CDR3 DNA reads as TGTGCCAGCACCGCGCGTCAGGGAGTGACCCAGTACTTC.

The chain couples TRBV5-1 to TRBJ2-1; D unresolved. Looked up from germline, CDR1 is SGHRS and CDR2 is YFSETQ. This CDR3 has 15 residues. V lost 0 bases and J 9 bases, leaving 16 bases between the germline ends. In DNA, the CDR3 is TGCGCCAGCAGCTTGGGACTGCGGTCCCAACCTGAGCAGTTCTTC. It is translated as CASSLGLRSQPEQFF.

This clonotype turned up a few times. The chain has TRBV20-1 and TRBJ2-1, with 8 bases that match TRBD2. This CDR3 has 16 amino acids. The junction had 15 bases not matched to a gene; V was cut back by 3 bases and J by 8 bases. The germline gives CDR1 DFQATT, CDR2 SNEGSKA (reference sequence). CDR3 region: CSASIGAGGPRDEQFF. The CDR3 DNA follows: TGCAGTGCTAGCATAGGGGCGGGAGGACCCCGGGATGAGCAGTTCTTC.

The rearrangement links TRBV5-1 to TRBJ2-7, with TRBD2 identical over 10 bases. The germline V gene has CDR1 SGHRS and CDR2 YFSETQ. The CDR3 spans 14 residues. The J segment lost 4 bases and the V segment lost 5 bases, leaving 6 bases of the junction unmatched. The CDR3 protein is CASSTASGRYEQYF. As DNA, the CDR3 is TGCGCCAGCAGTACGGCTAGCGGGAGATACGAGCAGTACTTC.

The sample holds one count of this clonotype. The V and J genes are TRBV7-3 and TRBJ2-3; D may match TRBD1 or TRBD2 (5 bases each). The CDR3 has 14 amino acids. CDR1 SGHTA and CDR2 FQGTGA come from the germline V gene. Trimming left V 3 bases short and J 4 bases short, with 11 bases between. The CDR3 protein is CASSFGRGADTQYF. The CDR3 DNA follows: TGTGCCAGCAGCTTCGGACGGGGCGCAGATACGCAGTATTTT.

CDR3 sequence reads: CASSSESGRPSEKLFF. CDR3 nucleotide sequence: TGTGCCAGCAGCTCCGAGTCGGGACGGCCTAGTGAAAAACTGTTTTTT. The V and J genes are TRBV2 and TRBJ1-4, with D maybe TRBD1 (5 bases). CDR3 size: 16 residues. The V end was cut by 6 bases, the J end by 7 bases, with 21 bases between. Germline CDR1 reads SNHLY; CDR2 reads FYNNEI.

The chain recombines TRBV11-2 with TRBJ2-5, with 7 bases identical to TRBD2. Germline trimming cut 5 bases from V and 5 bases from J; bases unmatched to any gene: 8. There are 14 residues in the CDR3. Germline CDR1 is SGHAT and CDR2 is FQNNGV. The CDR3 spells CASSPLGGSETQYF. The CDR3 DNA reads TGTGCCAGCAGCCCCCTGGGGGGGAGTGAGACCCAGTACTTC.

This clonotype was observed a few times. The rearrangement links TRBV18 to TRBJ2-3, with no clear D. Germline V CDR1 and CDR2: KGHSH, LQKENI. This CDR3 has 13 amino acids. The ends were cut back, 3 bases at V and 5 bases at J, with 9 bases in the middle. CDR3 DNA sequence: TGTGCCAGCTCACCTCCCCCTCAAGATACGCAGTATTTT. Amino acid sequence: CASSPPPQDTQYF.